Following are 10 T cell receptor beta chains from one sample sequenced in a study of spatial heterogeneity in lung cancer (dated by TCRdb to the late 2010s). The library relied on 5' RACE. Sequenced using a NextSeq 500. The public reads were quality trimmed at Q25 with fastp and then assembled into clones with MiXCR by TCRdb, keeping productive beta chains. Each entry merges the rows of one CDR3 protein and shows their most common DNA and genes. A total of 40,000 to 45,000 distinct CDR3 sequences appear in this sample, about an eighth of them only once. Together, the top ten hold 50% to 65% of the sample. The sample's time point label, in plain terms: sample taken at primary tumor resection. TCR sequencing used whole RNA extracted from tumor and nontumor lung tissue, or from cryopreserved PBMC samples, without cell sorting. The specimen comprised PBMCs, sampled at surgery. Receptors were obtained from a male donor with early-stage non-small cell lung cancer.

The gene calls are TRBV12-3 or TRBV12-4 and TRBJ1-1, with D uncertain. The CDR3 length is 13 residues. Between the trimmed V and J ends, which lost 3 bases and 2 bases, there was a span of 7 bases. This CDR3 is CASSFIDNTEAFF. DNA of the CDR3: TGTGCCAGCAGTTTTATCGACAACACTGAAGCTTTCTTT.

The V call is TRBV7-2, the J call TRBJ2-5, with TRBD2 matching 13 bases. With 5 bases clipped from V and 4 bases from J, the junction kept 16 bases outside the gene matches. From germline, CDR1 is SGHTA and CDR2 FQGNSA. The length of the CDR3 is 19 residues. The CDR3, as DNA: TGTGCCAGCAGCCCTCCCGGACTGATGACTAGCGGGAGGACAGAGACCCAGTACTTC. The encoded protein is CASSPPGLMTSGRTETQYF.

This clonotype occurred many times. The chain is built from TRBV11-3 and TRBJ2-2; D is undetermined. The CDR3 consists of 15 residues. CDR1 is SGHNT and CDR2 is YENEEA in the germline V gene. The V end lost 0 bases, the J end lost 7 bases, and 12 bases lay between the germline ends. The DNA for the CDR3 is TGTGCCAGCAGCTTAGATCCGCGCGTAGACGGGGAGCTGTTTTTT. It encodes CASSLDPRVDGELFF.

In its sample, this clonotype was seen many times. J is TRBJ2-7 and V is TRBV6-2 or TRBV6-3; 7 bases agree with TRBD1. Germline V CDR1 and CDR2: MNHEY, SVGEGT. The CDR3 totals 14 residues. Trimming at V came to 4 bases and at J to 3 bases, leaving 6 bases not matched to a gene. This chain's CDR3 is CASSSPGQSYEQYF. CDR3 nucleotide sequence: TGTGCCAGCAGTTCCCCGGGACAGAGCTACGAGCAGTACTTC.

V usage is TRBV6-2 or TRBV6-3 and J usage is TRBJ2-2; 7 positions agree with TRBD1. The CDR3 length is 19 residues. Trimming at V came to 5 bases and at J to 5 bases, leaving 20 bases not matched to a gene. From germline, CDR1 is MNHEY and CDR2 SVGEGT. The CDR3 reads CASSPPGQKTSRWTGELFF. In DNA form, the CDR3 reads TGTGCCAGCAGTCCTCCGGGACAGAAGACCTCCAGGTGGACCGGGGAGCTGTTTTTT.

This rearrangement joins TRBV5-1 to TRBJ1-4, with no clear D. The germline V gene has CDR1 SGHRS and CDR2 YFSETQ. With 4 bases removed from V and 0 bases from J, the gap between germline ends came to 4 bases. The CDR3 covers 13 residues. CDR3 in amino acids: CASSRATNEKLFF. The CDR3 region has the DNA TGCGCCAGCAGCCGGGCAACTAATGAAAAACTGTTTTTT.

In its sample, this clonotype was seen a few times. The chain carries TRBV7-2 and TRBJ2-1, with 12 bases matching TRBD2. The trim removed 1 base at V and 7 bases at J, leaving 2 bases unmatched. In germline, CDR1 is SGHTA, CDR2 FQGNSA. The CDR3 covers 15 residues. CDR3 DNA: TGTGCCAGCAGCTTAGGGCTAGCGGGAGGGAATGAGCAGTTCTTC. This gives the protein CASSLGLAGGNEQFF.

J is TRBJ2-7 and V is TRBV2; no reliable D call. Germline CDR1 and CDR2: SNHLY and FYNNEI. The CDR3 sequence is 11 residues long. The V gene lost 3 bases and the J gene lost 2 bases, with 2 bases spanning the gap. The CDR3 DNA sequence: TGTGCCAGCAGTGACCCCTACGAGCAGTACTTC. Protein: CASSDPYEQYF.

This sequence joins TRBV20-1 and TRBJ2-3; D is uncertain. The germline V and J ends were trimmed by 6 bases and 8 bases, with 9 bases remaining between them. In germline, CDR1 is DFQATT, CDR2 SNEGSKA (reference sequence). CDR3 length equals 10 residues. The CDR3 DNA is TGCAGTGCCGGCCCAGGTACGCAGTATTTT. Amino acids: CSAGPGTQYF.

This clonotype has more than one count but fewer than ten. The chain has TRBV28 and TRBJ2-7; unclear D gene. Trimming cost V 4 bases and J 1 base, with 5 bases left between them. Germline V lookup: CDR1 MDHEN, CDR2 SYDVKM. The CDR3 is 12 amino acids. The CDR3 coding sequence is TGTGCCAGCAGTTCCTGGTCCTACGAGCAGTACTTC. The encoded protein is CASSSWSYEQYF.